This TCR beta chain stems from a study of T cells in Graves' hyperthyroidism and ophthalmopathy (dated by TCRdb to between 2018 and 2021). At the level of the whole study: Peripheral blood samples were taken at the time of initial diagnosis, prior to any treatment. To identify TCR V-J signatures that set the groups apart, the researchers used a discovery cohort of 90 to 100 patients, made up of around 40 with Graves' ophthalmopathy and 57 with stable Graves' hyperthyroidism. An independent validation cohort of fewer than 20 hyperthyroidism patients and more than 15 patients who later progressed to ophthalmopathy tested prospective prediction of ophthalmopathy. The roughly 90 discovery patients were divided at random into training and test sets in a 7:3 ratio. The study also compared thyroid tissue and blood T-cell repertoires from a handful of Graves' hyperthyroidism patients. Once sampling was done, hyperthyroidism patients were given methimazole at a starting dose of 30 mg daily, whereas ophthalmopathy patients were given high-dose intravenous methylprednisolone. According to the paper, TCR Vbeta CDR3 sequencing was carried out on approximately 140 peripheral blood samples, which came from 40 to 45 ophthalmopathy, 80 or so hyperthyroidism and around 17 progressor patients. Study-level results and caveats: No statistical method was used to set the sample size in advance, and investigators knew the group allocation. Most expanded thyroid clonotypes (frequency above 0.001) were also found in blood, which suggests that blood repertoires may mirror thyroid immune responses. In validation, the model predicted progression to ophthalmopathy with over 65% sensitivity and approximately 74% specificity, a median of 6.5 months before onset. A 13 V-J signature model separated ophthalmopathy from stable hyperthyroidism, with over 85% sensitivity and 81.08% specificity in cross-validation and 80%/75% in testing.

Stable Graves' hyperthyroidism was defined as the absence of progression to ophthalmopathy over 18 months of follow-up. Hyperthyroidism patients were newly diagnosed, with disease duration under 2 months, and aged 18 to 65 years. Patients with uncontrolled infections, other autoimmune diseases, pregnancy or lactation were excluded. Clinical symptoms, serum thyroxine and TRAb, thyroid ultrasound, and orbital computed tomography formed the basis for the diagnoses. PBMCs were separated from 10 ml of fresh peripheral blood using Ficoll-Paque density gradient centrifugation. Total RNA was extracted using Trizol reagent, and RNA quality was assessed on an Agilent 2100 Bioanalyzer. This clonotype was counted many times. What this receptor recognizes is not known. No much larger clone is present one base from it, and per-base qualities are unavailable. TCR beta CDR3 regions were amplified from RNA transcripts. For the first round of RT-PCR on the TCR CDR3, the HTBI primer set was used together with the Qiagen OneStep RT-PCR kit. Libraries were constructed in a second round of multiplex PCR, after which size selection and purification were performed. Sequencing of the libraries was done on an Illumina HiSeq2000 using paired-end 100 bp reads. Per the authors' processing: SOAPnuke was used to process the raw data, throwing out any read that contained adapters or uncalled bases, had a mean Phred below 15, or lacked an exact constant-primer or identifier match. COPE v1.2.5 was used to merge high-quality paired reads, and clonotypes were defined as unique nucleotide sequences. Clonotypes were aligned to IMGT TRBV, TRBD and TRBJ reference segments using MiTCR v1.1. Analysis was restricted to V-J combinations with a frequency above 0.0001, which covered roughly 99% of repertoires. A TCS score was defined as the ratio of F50 (clonal expansion) to E x V (chaos), with BLOSUM62-based TCRdist applied between CDR3 peptides within each V-J. Welch's t-statistics and random forest reduced fewer than 550 V-J features to 10 to 15, which were used in a naive Bayes classifier (R e1071). TCRdb reworked the public reads: Q25 trimming with fastp, MiXCR clone assembly, productive beta chains retained. CDR3 protein sequences are deduplicated, and each keeps its most common genes and DNA. TCRdb, not the authors, supplied the V and J calls. The sample table shows more than 150,000 distinct CDR3 sequences, and over 15% are seen once. The ten biggest clones cover around 29% of the sample.

Taken from cysteine to phenylalanine, the CDR3 has 17 residues. The DNA shown is the 51-base CDR3, in frame from base 1. CDR1 SNHLY and CDR2 FYNNEI are derived from the germline V gene. V is cut by 4 bases and J by 0 bases, and the space between the germline ends is 18 bases. The chain couples TRBV2 to TRBJ2-5, and TRBD1 may be the D gene, going by 6 matching bases. This clonotype was sampled from a woman aged 45-65 years with Graves' hyperthyroidism. The sample comprised blood. The CDR3 in this case is CASSGPLADRYQETQYF. The DNA sequence reads TGTGCCAGCAGTGGCCCCCTCGCAGACAGGTACCAAGAGACCCAGTACTTC.